These 29 T cell receptor beta chains came from one sample sequenced in a study of blood T cell repertoires in COVID-19. Using immunoSEQ multiplex PCR, the repertoire was profiled, and TCRdb retains in-frame clones only, with some absent. This table holds about 180,000 clones, about nine tenths found once. The sequenced sample consisted of peripheral blood. The receptors shown here come from a man aged 18 to 29 who had recovered from COVID-19.

This chain uses TRBV6-5 with TRBJ2-5, with D perhaps matching TRBD1 (6 bases). The germline V gene has CDR1 MNHEY and CDR2 SVGAGI. Trimming removed 6 bases at V and 5 bases at J, with 13 bases between. The CDR3 is 13 residues long. The CDR3 is CASRRGHAETQYF. The DNA of the CDR3 is TGTGCCAGCAGGAGGGGACATGCGGAGACCCAGTACTTC.

This clone has a handful of counts. The chain is built from TRBV25-1 and TRBJ2-2; D call uncertain. The CDR3 contains 11 residues. Germline CDR1 reads MGHDK; CDR2 reads SYGVNS. V lost 6 bases, J lost 5 bases, and 4 bases lay in between. CDR3 region: CASRETGELFF. For the CDR3, the DNA is TGTGCCAGCAGAGAGACCGGGGAGCTGTTTTTT.

The V gene is TRBV24-1, the J gene TRBJ2-5, with D possibly matching TRBD1 (6 bases). This CDR3 region has 12 residues. Germline V gives CDR1 KGHDR, CDR2 SFDVKD. Trimming cost V 4 bases and J 5 bases, with 7 bases left between them. CDR3 region: CATSDQGETQYF. The CDR3 coding sequence is TGTGCCACCAGTGACCAGGGGGAGACCCAGTACTTC.

This CDR3 reads CASPDRGGYGYTF. The CDR3, as DNA: TGTGCCAGCCCGGACAGGGGCGGCTATGGCTACACCTTC. The J gene is TRBJ1-2, the V gene TRBV6-5, with 9 bases aligning to TRBD1. CDR3 length: 13 amino acids. V dropped 8 bases and J dropped 4; count of bases not matched to a gene: 5. From germline, CDR1 is MNHEY and CDR2 SVGAGI.

V usage is TRBV5-6 and J usage is TRBJ1-1; the match to TRBD1 covers 10 bases. V lost 4 bases, J lost 11 bases, and 5 bases stayed unmatched. This CDR3 region has 12 residues. Germline lookup yields CDR1 SGHDT and CDR2 YYEEEE. The CDR3 loop is CASSKGQGLAFF. CDR3 DNA sequence: TGTGCCAGCAGCAAGGGACAGGGGTTGGCTTTCTTT.

The chain is built from TRBV10-3 and TRBJ1-1; 7 bases match TRBD1. Germline lookup yields CDR1 ENHRY and CDR2 SYGVKD. The trim removed 7 bases at V and 1 base at J, leaving 3 bases unmatched. The CDR3 consists of 13 residues. The CDR3 region has the DNA TGTGCCATCACCGGACAGGCGAACACTGAAGCTTTCTTT. Protein product: CAITGQANTEAFF.

The rearrangement links TRBV28 to TRBJ2-7; D possibly corresponds to TRBD1 (6 bases). The length of the CDR3 is 15 residues. Trimming left V 6 bases short and J 2 bases short, with 17 bases between. Germline V gene lookup returns CDR1 MDHEN and CDR2 SYDVKM. The CDR3 reads CASSFEVGAPYEQYF. The CDR3, as DNA: TGTGCCAGCAGCTTCGAGGTGGGGGCCCCCTACGAGCAGTACTTC.

The chain combines TRBV7-9 with TRBJ1-5; 9 bases fit TRBD1. CDR3 length equals 14 residues. CDR1 and CDR2 (germline): SEHNR, FQNEAQ (reference sequence). The J segment lost 7 bases and the V segment lost 5 bases, leaving 6 bases of the junction unmatched. The CDR3 sequence: CASSAWTGEQPQHF. The CDR3 nucleotides read TGTGCCAGCAGCGCTTGGACAGGGGAGCAGCCCCAGCATTTT.

This clone came up once. V and J are TRBV4-2 and TRBJ1-1; D may be TRBD1 (5 bases). The CDR3 sequence is 16 residues long. Germline loops: CDR1 LGHNA, CDR2 YNFKEQ. V was pared by 0 bases and J by 2 bases, with 13 bases between. CDR3 sequence: CASSQDRGISNTEAFF. Written as DNA, the CDR3 is TGTGCCAGCAGCCAAGATAGGGGTATAAGCAACACTGAAGCTTTCTTT.

This clone was seen only once. The chain has TRBV6-5 and TRBJ1-3; D not certain. V was cut by 8 bases and J by 3 bases, with 5 bases left in between. CDR1 is MNHEY, CDR2 SVGAGI, per germline. This CDR3 has 11 residues. CDR3 coding DNA: TGTGCCAGCGGCAGTGGAAACACCATATATTTT. Translated, it gives CASGSGNTIYF.

The CDR3 region has the DNA TGTGCCAGCAGCTTGCCCAGGGTTGGTGAAAAACTGTTTTTT. Its translation is CASSLPRVGEKLFF. The chain joins TRBV5-4 to TRBJ1-4; maybe TRBD1 (5 bases). Germline V gene data show CDR1 as SGHNT and CDR2 as YYREEE (reference sequence). CDR3 length: 14 residues. Deletions cut 1 base from V and 7 bases from J, with 11 bases between. The full variable domain, with the rest looked up from reference TRBV5-4 and TRBJ1-4, is ETGVTQSPTHLIKTRGQQVTLRCSSQSGHNTVSWYQQALGQGPQFIFQYYREEENGRGNFPPRFSGLQFPNYSSELNVNALELDDSALYLCASSLPRVGEKLFFGSGTQLSVL.

This chain joins TRBV11-2 and TRBJ1-1; no clear D gene. The CDR3 is made up of 14 amino acids. The V gene's germline CDR1 is SGHAT and CDR2 FQNNGV. V lost 6 bases to trimming and J lost 5 bases, with 16 bases between them. The CDR3 loop is CASRSSGSGTEAFF. The CDR3 coding sequence is TGTGCCAGCAGATCCTCGGGGAGCGGGACTGAAGCTTTCTTT.

The chain recombines TRBV19 with TRBJ2-3; no clear D. The length of the CDR3 is 14 residues. In germline, CDR1 is LNHDA, CDR2 SQIVND (reference sequence). Trimming left V 4 bases short and J 3 bases short, with 11 bases between. The CDR3 nucleotides are TGTGCCAGTAGTAGGTGGGCAAGTACAGATACGCAGTATTTT. Translated: CASSRWASTDTQYF.

The rearrangement joins TRBV10-3 to TRBJ2-5; TRBD2 matches at 9 bases. Unmatched junction bases numbered 8, after V lost 4 bases and J lost 5 bases. The CDR3 extends over 15 amino acids. Germline V gene sequence: CDR1 ENHRY, CDR2 SYGVKD. DNA of the CDR3: TGTGCCATCAGTGCGCGGGAGGGCCTTGGGGAGACCCAGTACTTC. It translates to CAISAREGLGETQYF.

The CDR3 loop reads CASSSGASPMNTEAFF. In nucleotides, the CDR3 is TGTGCCAGCAGCTCAGGGGCCAGCCCTATGAACACTGAAGCTTTCTTT. The chain recombines TRBV7-9 with TRBJ1-1; possibly TRBD1 for D (6 bases). This CDR3 is 16 amino acids long. The germline gives CDR1 SEHNR, CDR2 FQNEAQ (reference sequence). Between the trimmed V and J ends, which lost 4 bases and 0 bases, there was a span of 15 bases.

The chain employs TRBV12-3 or TRBV12-4 and TRBJ2-5; D is perhaps TRBD2 (5 bases). This CDR3 comprises 13 residues. Trimming took off 5 bases at V and 2 bases at J, with 9 bases between the two ends. CDR3: CASSPGLQETQYF. The CDR3 nucleotides are TGTGCCAGCAGTCCAGGACTTCAAGAGACCCAGTACTTC.

J is TRBJ2-7 and V is TRBV5-1, with 7 positions matching TRBD2. Germline CDR1 SGHRS, CDR2 YFSETQ. Trimming removed 7 bases from V and 1 base from J; junction bases left unmatched: 8. This CDR3 region has 14 residues. The CDR3 reads CASGFGGLSYEQYF. The CDR3 DNA follows: TGCGCCAGCGGATTCGGGGGGTTATCCTACGAGCAGTACTTC.

CDR3 protein: CASSQAGSYEQYF. CDR3 sequence (DNA): TGCGCCAGCAGCCAAGCGGGCTCCTACGAGCAGTACTTC. The chain uses TRBV4-1 and TRBJ2-7; no clear D gene. This CDR3 spans 13 amino acids. In germline, CDR1 is MGHRA, CDR2 YSYEKL. V lost 1 base, J lost 0 bases, and 4 bases lay in between.

V and J are TRBV5-4 and TRBJ1-1, with D uncertain. CDR1 and CDR2 from the germline V gene are SGHNT and YYREEE (reference sequence). The V end was cut by 0 bases, the J end by 0 bases, with 3 bases between. The CDR3 is 13 residues long. CDR3 nucleotides: TGTGCCAGCAGCTTGGCTTTGAACACTGAAGCTTTCTTT. Amino acid sequence: CASSLALNTEAFF.

The chain employs TRBV7-9 and TRBJ2-7; D unclear. The V and J ends lost 3 bases and 0 bases respectively, with 6 bases between them. The CDR3 runs 13 residues. CDR1 and CDR2 from the germline V gene are SEHNR and FQNEAQ (reference sequence). This CDR3 is CASSFEVSYEQYF. The CDR3 DNA sequence: TGTGCCAGCAGCTTTGAGGTCTCCTACGAGCAGTACTTC.

This clone showed up many times. The rearrangement joins TRBV14 to TRBJ2-7, with no clear D. CDR3 length equals 12 residues. CDR1 is SGHDN, CDR2 FVKESK, per germline. V was pared by 3 bases and J by 5 bases, with 8 bases between. The CDR3 here is CASSHLMNEQYF. The CDR3 DNA is TGTGCCAGCAGCCACCTAATGAACGAGCAGTACTTC.

The rearrangement joins TRBV7-9 to TRBJ2-3, with 12 nucleotides matching TRBD2. Germline CDR1 and CDR2: SEHNR and FQNEAQ (reference sequence). The CDR3 runs 16 residues. With V trimmed by 5 bases and J by 2 bases, 5 bases remained unmatched. The CDR3 DNA sequence: TGTGCCAGCAGCCCCAGACTAGCGGGGGACACAGATACGCAGTATTTT. This encodes CASSPRLAGDTDTQYF.

V gene TRBV9 combines with J gene TRBJ1-6; 8 bases match TRBD1. The CDR3 is 15 residues long. J lost 9 bases, V lost 5 bases, and 10 bases had no gene match. Germline CDR1 reads SGDLS; CDR2 reads YYNGEE. The chain's CDR3 is CASSTGGTGPSPLHF. As DNA, the CDR3 is TGTGCCAGCAGTACAGGAGGGACAGGCCCTTCACCCCTCCACTTT.

The chain has TRBV2 and TRBJ2-1, with D perhaps TRBD1 (5 bases). V lost 5 bases to trimming and J lost 6 bases, with 17 bases between them. CDR3 length: 15 amino acids. Germline CDR1 and CDR2: SNHLY and FYNNEI. Here the CDR3 reads CASSQVRVRSNEQFF. CDR3 nucleotides: TGTGCCAGCAGTCAGGTCAGGGTTAGAAGCAATGAGCAGTTCTTC.

The CDR3 DNA reads TGTGCCAGCAGCCTCGGACAGGGAGAAGCTTTCTTT. Translating it yields CASSLGQGEAFF. The gene calls are TRBV12-3 or TRBV12-4 and TRBJ1-1, with 8 bases identical to TRBD1. This CDR3 comprises 12 residues. Trimming cost V 6 bases and J 8 bases; bases outside gene matches: 5.

The chain has TRBV28 and TRBJ2-1; no reliable D call. This CDR3 spans 13 amino acids. The V end lost 1 base, the J end lost 4 bases, and 5 bases lay between the germline ends. Germline V gene data show CDR1 as MDHEN and CDR2 as SYDVKM. The CDR3 region is CASSLSLYNEQFF. CDR3 nucleotide sequence: TGTGCCAGCAGTTTATCCCTTTACAATGAGCAGTTCTTC. The full variable domain, completed using reference TRBV28 and TRBJ2-1, is DVKVTQSSRYLVKRTGEKVFLECVQDMDHENMFWYRQDPGLGLRLIYFSYDVKMKEKGDIPEGYSVSREKKERFSLILESASTNQTSMYLCASSLSLYNEQFFGPGTRLTVL.

This clone was recorded a few times. The gene calls are TRBV7-8 and TRBJ2-3; D call uncertain. Germline V lookup: CDR1 SGHVS, CDR2 FQNEAQ. The CDR3 consists of 17 residues. The V end was cut by 5 bases, the J end by 1 base, with 19 bases between. Written as DNA, the CDR3 is TGTGCCAGCAGCCAGATTGGCCCTTCCCGGGGCACAGATACGCAGTATTTT. Encoded protein: CASSQIGPSRGTDTQYF.

V is TRBV7-9 and J is TRBJ2-7; TRBD1 agrees at 9 bases. The length of the CDR3 is 16 residues. V trimming: 4 bases; J trimming: 0 bases; junction bases outside the gene matches: 7. Germline CDR1 reads SEHNR; CDR2 reads FQNEAQ (reference sequence). The CDR3 DNA reads as TGTGCCAGCAGCTCAGACAGGGGGATGAGCTCCTACGAGCAGTACTTC. It encodes CASSSDRGMSSYEQYF.

The J gene is TRBJ2-2, the V gene TRBV6-5, with 8 bases identical to TRBD1. V lost 7 bases to trimming and J lost 4 bases; unmatched junction nucleotides: 5. The CDR3 has 14 residues. The V gene's germline CDR1 is MNHEY and CDR2 SVGAGI. The CDR3 sequence: CASTPQGATGELFF. The CDR3 coding sequence is TGTGCCAGCACCCCGCAGGGGGCCACCGGGGAGCTGTTTTTT.